The 13 T cell receptor beta chains in this list originate from one sample, sequenced in a study of PD-L1 blockade in urothelial cancer. Time point specified: pretreatment peripheral blood. Repertoires were generated with immunoSEQ multiplex PCR, while TCRdb's copy carries only in-frame clones and drops some. The sample lists some 66,000 clones, 86% seen once, with under 15% in the top ten. The sequencing used PBMCs, collected around atezolizumab (anti-PD-L1) treatment. The receptor set was obtained from a man aged 60 to 75 with urothelial cancer.

The V and J genes are TRBV5-1 and TRBJ2-5, with D perhaps TRBD2 (5 bases). Germline CDR1 is SGHRS and CDR2 is YFSETQ. Trimming removed 6 bases at V and 5 bases at J, with 11 bases between. The CDR3 consists of 12 residues. This CDR3 is CASKNRDETQYF. CDR3 nucleotides: TGCGCCAGCAAAAATCGGGATGAGACCCAGTACTTC.

The chain couples TRBV19 to TRBJ1-1; 8 positions agree with TRBD1. V lost 0 bases and J lost 13; bases outside the gene matches: 19. Germline-derived CDR1 and CDR2 are LNHDA and SQIVND (reference sequence). The CDR3 length is 17 residues. CDR3 amino acids: CASSIDPWTGTAVELFF. In nucleotides, the CDR3 is TGTGCCAGTAGTATAGATCCATGGACAGGGACAGCCGTGGAGCTTTTCTTT. Full variable domain (outside the CDR3, taken from reference TRBV19 and TRBJ1-1): DGGITQSPKYLFRKEGQNVTLSCEQNLNHDAMYWYRQDPGQGLRLIYYSQIVNDFQKGDIAEGYSVSREKKESFPLTVTSAQKNPTAFYLCASSIDPWTGTAVELFFGQGTRLTVV.

This clone turned up a few times. This chain joins TRBV11-2 and TRBJ1-2; D gene ambiguous. Trimming cost V 5 bases and J 5 bases, with 15 bases left between them. CDR1 is SGHAT and CDR2 is FQNNGV in the germline V gene. CDR3 length equals 14 residues. The CDR3 DNA reads TGTGCCAGCAGCGGAACAAGATGGAGATATGGCTACACCTTC. This gives the protein CASSGTRWRYGYTF. Variable domain in full (rest from reference TRBV11-2 and TRBJ1-2): EAGVAQSPRYKIIEKRQSVAFWCNPISGHATLYWYQQILGQGPKLLIQFQNNGVVDDSQLPKDRFSAERLKGVDSTLKIQPAKLEDSAVYLCASSGTRWRYGYTFGSGTRLTVV.

This chain joins TRBV19 and TRBJ1-2, with TRBD1 as a possible D gene (5 bases). The CDR3 totals 14 residues. With 7 bases removed from V and 4 bases from J, the gap between germline ends came to 16 bases. From germline, CDR1 is LNHDA and CDR2 SQIVND (reference sequence). DNA for the CDR3: TGTGCCAGTACCCCCCAGGGTAGTGGCTATGGCTACACCTTC. Amino acids: CASTPQGSGYGYTF.

V gene TRBV2 combines with J gene TRBJ2-7, with 9 bases aligning to TRBD2. CDR1 is SNHLY, CDR2 FYNNEI, per germline. The CDR3 contains 14 residues. V was pared by 4 bases and J by 7 bases, with 8 bases of the junction left unmatched. CDR3 DNA sequence: TGTGCCAGCAGTGTCGGACTAGCGCGGGTGGAGCAGTACTTC. Protein: CASSVGLARVEQYF.

The CDR3 nucleotides read TGTGCCAGCGGACTTCGGGCGGGGCCCTACAATGAGCAGTTCTTC. Its translation is CASGLRAGPYNEQFF. The J gene is TRBJ2-1, the V gene TRBV11-3; perhaps TRBD2 as D (6 bases). The V gene's germline CDR1 is SGHNT and CDR2 YENEEA. V was pared by 8 bases and J by 2 bases, with 16 bases between. CDR3 length equals 15 residues. Full variable domain (missing parts from reference TRBV11-3 and TRBJ2-1): EAGVVQSPRYKIIEKKQPVAFWCNPISGHNTLYWYLQNLGQGPELLIRYENEEAVDDSQLPKDRFSAERLKGVDSTLKIQPAELGDSAVYLCASGLRAGPYNEQFFGPGTRLTVL.

The V and J genes are TRBV6-6 and TRBJ1-2, with a tentative D call TRBD1 (5 bases). Germline CDR1 is MNHNY and CDR2 is SVGAGI (reference sequence). The V end was cut by 3 bases, the J end by 0 bases, with 11 bases between. CDR3 size: 15 residues. Written as DNA, the CDR3 is TGTGCCAGCAGTTATGACGCAGGGTCTAACTATGGCTACACCTTC. It codes for CASSYDAGSNYGYTF.

The rearrangement joins TRBV7-6 to TRBJ1-1; 8 bases are shared with TRBD1. V lost 0 bases and J lost 6; bases outside the gene matches: 6. The CDR3 totals 15 residues. From germline, CDR1 is SGHVS and CDR2 FNYEAQ. The CDR3 DNA reads as TGTGCCAGCAGCTTAGCCGACAGGGGCTTATCTGAAGCTTTCTTT. This codes for CASSLADRGLSEAFF.

V usage is TRBV19 and J usage is TRBJ1-2; D is unresolved. Per germline, CDR1 LNHDA and CDR2 SQIVND (reference sequence). V dropped 8 bases and J dropped 5 bases, with 18 bases sitting between them. The length of the CDR3 is 14 residues. The CDR3 sequence is CASAVQADTYGYTF. The CDR3, as DNA: TGTGCCAGTGCCGTTCAGGCCGATACGTATGGCTACACCTTC.

The J gene is TRBJ2-2, the V gene TRBV30, with 8 bases matching TRBD2. Looked up from germline, CDR1 is GTSNPN and CDR2 is SVGIG (reference sequence). The CDR3 totals 16 residues. The V gene end was trimmed by 5 bases and the J gene end by 0 bases; junction bases not matched to a gene: 8. For the CDR3, the DNA is TGTGCCTGGGACACTAGCGGCTTTACGAACACCGGGGAGCTGTTTTTT. Translation gives CAWDTSGFTNTGELFF.

The rearrangement joins TRBV6-5 to TRBJ1-5, with D hard to call. Germline lookup yields CDR1 MNHEY and CDR2 SVGAGI. The CDR3 totals 15 residues. The V end lost 6 bases, the J end lost 0 bases, and 12 bases lay between the germline ends. The chain's CDR3 is CASSPSRDSNQPQHF. CDR3 sequence (DNA): TGTGCCAGCAGCCCCTCCCGGGATAGCAATCAGCCCCAGCATTTT.

In its sample, this clone was seen a few times. The gene calls are TRBV6-5 and TRBJ2-6, with D unresolved. The V gene lost 11 bases and the J gene lost 0 bases, with 11 bases spanning the gap. The CDR3 loop spans 14 amino acids. Germline-derived CDR1 and CDR2 are MNHEY and SVGAGI. CDR3 DNA: TGTGCCTCAATGACGGGCTCTGGGGCCAACGTCCTGACTTTC. Translated, it gives CASMTGSGANVLTF.

The chain recombines TRBV18 with TRBJ1-1, with D uncertain. The CDR3 contains 15 residues. The V end lost 1 base, the J end lost 1 base, and 10 bases lay between the germline ends. Per germline, CDR1 KGHSH and CDR2 LQKENI. CDR3 DNA: TGTGCCAGCTCACCACTTTCCCGCGGGAACACTGAAGCTTTCTTT. This encodes CASSPLSRGNTEAFF.